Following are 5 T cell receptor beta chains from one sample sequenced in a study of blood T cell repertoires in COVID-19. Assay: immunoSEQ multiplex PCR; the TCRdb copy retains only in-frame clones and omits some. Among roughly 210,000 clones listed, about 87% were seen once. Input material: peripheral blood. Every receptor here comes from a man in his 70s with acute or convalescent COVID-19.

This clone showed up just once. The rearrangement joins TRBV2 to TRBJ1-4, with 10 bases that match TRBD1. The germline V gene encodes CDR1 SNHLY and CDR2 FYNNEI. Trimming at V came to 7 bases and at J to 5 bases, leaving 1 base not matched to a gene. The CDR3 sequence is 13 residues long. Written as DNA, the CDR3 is TGTGCCAGCACGGACAGGGGGAATGAAAAACTGTTTTTT. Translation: CASTDRGNEKLFF.

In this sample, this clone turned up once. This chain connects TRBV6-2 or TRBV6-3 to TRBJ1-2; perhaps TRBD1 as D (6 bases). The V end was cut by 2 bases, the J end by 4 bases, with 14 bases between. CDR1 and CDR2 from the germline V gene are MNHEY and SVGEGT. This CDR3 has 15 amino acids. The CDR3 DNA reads TGTGCCAGCAGTTACACGCGACAGGCCCTCTATGGCTACACCTTC. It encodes CASSYTRQALYGYTF.

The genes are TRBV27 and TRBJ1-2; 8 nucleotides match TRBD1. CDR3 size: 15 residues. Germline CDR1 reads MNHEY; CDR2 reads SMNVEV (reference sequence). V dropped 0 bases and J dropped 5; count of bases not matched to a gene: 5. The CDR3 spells CASSLSTGESYGYTF. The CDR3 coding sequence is TGTGCCAGCAGTTTATCGACAGGGGAATCTTATGGCTACACCTTC.

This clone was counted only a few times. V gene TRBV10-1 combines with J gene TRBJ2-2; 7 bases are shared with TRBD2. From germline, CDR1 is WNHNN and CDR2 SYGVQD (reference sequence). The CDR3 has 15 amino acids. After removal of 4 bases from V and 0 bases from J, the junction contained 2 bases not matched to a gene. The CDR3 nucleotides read TGCGCCAGCAGTGCAGCGGGACCGAACACCGGGGAGCTGTTTTTT. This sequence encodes CASSAAGPNTGELFF.

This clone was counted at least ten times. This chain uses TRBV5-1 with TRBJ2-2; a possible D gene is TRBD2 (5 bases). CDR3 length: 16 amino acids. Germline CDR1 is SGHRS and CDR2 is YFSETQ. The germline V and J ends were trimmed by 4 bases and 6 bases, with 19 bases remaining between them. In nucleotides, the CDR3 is TGCGCCAGCAGCCCGGATGGGAAGAGGGCGTCCGGGGAGCTGTTTTTT. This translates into CASSPDGKRASGELFF. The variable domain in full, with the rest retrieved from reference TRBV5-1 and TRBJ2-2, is KAGVTQTPRYLIKTRGQQVTLSCSPISGHRSVSWYQQTPGQGLQFLFEYFSETQRNKGNFPGRFSGRQFSNSRSEMNVSTLELGDSALYLCASSPDGKRASGELFFGEGSRLTVL.